This TCR beta chain comes out of a study of regulatory T cells in long-lasting Graves disease listed by TCRdb under 2021. For the wider study: Persistent Graves' disease meant more than 5 years of antithyroid drug treatment with TSH receptor autoantibodies that stayed positive. A total of around 35 samples underwent TCR sequencing, from roughly 13 patients with persistent Graves' disease and some 20 patients with newly diagnosed Graves' disease. The study was conducted in China and was registered as a clinical trial. In the clinical cohort, patients with persistent Graves' disease had used antithyroid drugs for an average of around 10 years. This study used TCR sequencing and RNA sequencing of peripheral blood to compare persistent Graves' disease patients against newly diagnosed Graves' disease patients.

Paper-wide results and their limitations: Only the TCR beta chain was sequenced and analyzed. The study examined only peripheral blood because the primary lesion, thyroid tissue, could not be accessed. More public clonotypes were shared among persistent patients (roughly 2,700) than among newly diagnosed patients (roughly 960). Lower TCR Shannon entropy and fewer highly expanded clones were observed in persistent Graves' disease patients than in newly diagnosed patients, which suggested clonal expansion. As a limitation, the authors acknowledged that the small sample size may reduce accuracy.

This clonotype came up a few times. No antigen is known for it. Base-call qualities are not available, and no considerably larger clone is one nucleotide away. Receptor amplification or capture employed multiplex PCR. The instrument was an Illumina HiSeq 4000. TCR beta libraries were built with iRepertoire HTBI primers and Arm-PCR amplification of CDR3 regions. PCR products were gel purified before sequencing. As for how the authors treated the data: Gene usage analysis of CDR3 amino acid clonotypes relied on the roughly 58 TRBV and about 15 TRBJ segments identified across samples. COPE and FqMerger were used to merge the filtered high-quality paired reads into contigs. Contigs were aligned with BLAST to IMGT TRBV, TRBD and TRBJ reference genes, and CDR3 was defined per IMGT. Any clonotype with a frequency above 0.1% was classified as a highly expanded clone. Repertoire diversity was measured by Shannon entropy, and V-J evenness by the Gini coefficient. Clonotypes shared by more than one individual were considered public. TCRdb handled the public reads itself, with Q25 trimming in fastp and clone calling in MiXCR, and kept productive beta chains. Every distinct CDR3 protein forms one entry, paired with its most common genes and DNA. The V and J calls were not made by the authors but by TCRdb's processing. This sample comprises 300,000 to 500,000 distinct CDR3 sequences, less than 25% of them detected only once. The ten largest clones take up under 25% of the sample.

The time point label for this specimen denotes: persistent/refractory GD, antithyroid drugs over 5 years with positive TRAb. For both TCR sequencing and RNA sequencing, RNA was extracted from PBMCs using TRIzol. Graves' disease was diagnosed according to American Thyroid Association guidelines. Recruitment of patients was carried out at an endocrinology department in Xi'an, China. From each patient, approximately 10 milliliters of peripheral blood was collected into an EDTA anticoagulant tube. Ficoll Paque Plus density gradient separation was used to isolate PBMCs, and no further T cell sorting was performed. An Agilent 2100 Bioanalyzer and agarose gel were used to check RNA quality, and a NanoDrop 2000 was used to measure RNA concentration. This material consisted of peripheral blood mononuclear cells (PBMCs), taken when the disease was refractory, from a patient treated with antithyroid drugs. The source of this sequence is a female donor with Graves disease.

The bases are TGTGCCAGCAGTTTATCAAGGGGTTACAATCAGCCCCAGCATTTT. Translated, this gives CASSLSRGYNQPQHF. The chain employs TRBV28 and TRBJ1-5; a weak D assignment points to TRBD1 (5 bases agree). Counted from cysteine to phenylalanine, this CDR3 has 15 amino acids. The retained sequence is limited to the CDR3, 45 bases, with the frame set at the first base. V is reduced by 1 base and J by 3 bases, leaving a spacing of 10 bases between them. The germline V gene supplies CDR1 MDHEN and CDR2 SYDVKM.